Listed below are T cell receptor beta chains from one sample, sequenced in a study of Ad26.COV2.S vaccination and SARS-CoV-2 variants. Method: immunoSEQ multiplex PCR; TCRdb's copy keeps in-frame clones and lacks some. In the table there are 380,000 or so clones, about four fifths of which are singletons. This material consisted of peripheral blood, taken in a trial of Ad26.COV2.S vaccine versus placebo. The receptors come from a person aged 18 to 59 who received the Ad26.COV2.S COVID-19 vaccine or a placebo. Each CDR3 is given with its conserved first and last residue. The D gene is left open where the match is weak. Not every row has a clone size; where given, it reads once, few, many or a size class.

j_call: TRBJ2-3
v_call: TRBV12-5
cdr3_length: 13
clone_size: NA
d_call: NA
cdr3_nt: TGTGCTAGTCAGATGGGGTCCCCAGATACGCAGTATTTT
cdr3_aa: CASQMGSPDTQYF

j_call: TRBJ2-2
v_call: TRBV14
cdr3_length: 15
clone_size: NA
d_call: TRBD2
cdr3_nt: TGTGCCAGCAGCCCAGTAGCGGGAGCAACCGGGGAGCTGTTTTTT
cdr3_aa: CASSPVAGATGELFF

j_call: TRBJ1-1
v_call: TRBV7-9
cdr3_length: 14
clone_size: NA
d_call: TRBD1
cdr3_nt: TGTGCCAGCAGCACAGGGGGTTCGTACACTGAAGCTTTCTTT
cdr3_aa: CASSTGGSYTEAFF

j_call: TRBJ1-1
v_call: TRBV9
cdr3_length: 16
clone_size: NA
d_call: NA
cdr3_nt: TGTGCCAGCAGCGGGCTGATGGGCTCGAGGGGCACTGAAGCTTTCTTT
cdr3_aa: CASSGLMGSRGTEAFF

j_call: TRBJ2-3
v_call: TRBV6-6
cdr3_length: 16
clone_size: NA
d_call: NA
cdr3_nt: TGTGCCAGCAGCCCTGGGCTAGCGACAAGCACAGATACGCAGTATTTT
cdr3_aa: CASSPGLATSTDTQYF

j_call: TRBJ1-6
v_call: TRBV9
cdr3_length: 14
clone_size: NA
d_call: NA
cdr3_nt: TGTGCCAGCAGCGTAGAAGCCTATAATTCACCCCTCCACTTT
cdr3_aa: CASSVEAYNSPLHF

j_call: TRBJ1-3
v_call: TRBV29-1
cdr3_length: 13
clone_size: NA
d_call: NA
cdr3_nt: TGCAGCGTTGCCCCCGGCTCTGGAAACACCATATATTTT
cdr3_aa: CSVAPGSGNTIYF

j_call: TRBJ1-6
v_call: TRBV2
cdr3_length: 11
clone_size: NA
d_call: NA
cdr3_nt: TGTGCCAGCACCCCGGGACAATCCCTCCACTTT
cdr3_aa: CASTPGQSLHF

j_call: TRBJ2-7
v_call: TRBV19
cdr3_length: 9
clone_size: once
d_call: NA
cdr3_nt: TGTGCATTTAACTACGAGCAGTACTTC
cdr3_aa: CAFNYEQYF

j_call: TRBJ2-1
v_call: TRBV19
cdr3_length: 15
clone_size: NA
d_call: NA
cdr3_nt: TGTGCCAGTAGTATAGGGGCAGGGCCCTACAATGAGCAGTTCTTC
cdr3_aa: CASSIGAGPYNEQFF

j_call: TRBJ2-1
v_call: TRBV7-2
cdr3_length: 17
clone_size: NA
d_call: TRBD2
cdr3_nt: TGTGCCAGCAGTGGACTAGCGGGGAGGAGCTCCTACAATGAGCAGTTCTTC
cdr3_aa: CASSGLAGRSSYNEQFF

j_call: TRBJ2-5
v_call: TRBV11-3
cdr3_length: 17
clone_size: few
d_call: TRBD1
cdr3_nt: TGTGCCAGCAGCTTAGAGGGGAAGGGGGCGCCCCGAGAGACCCAGTACTTC
cdr3_aa: CASSLEGKGAPRETQYF

j_call: TRBJ1-1
v_call: TRBV4-2
cdr3_length: 11
clone_size: NA
d_call: NA
cdr3_nt: TGTGCCAGCAGCCAACCTAACGGAGCTTTCTTT
cdr3_aa: CASSQPNGAFF

j_call: TRBJ2-5
v_call: TRBV29-1
cdr3_length: 14
clone_size: NA
d_call: NA
cdr3_nt: TGCAGCGTTCCCCTCGGAGGGCCGGGAGAGACCCAGTACTTC
cdr3_aa: CSVPLGGPGETQYF

j_call: TRBJ2-2
v_call: TRBV14
cdr3_length: 13
clone_size: NA
d_call: NA
cdr3_nt: TGTGCCAGCAGCCAATATGTGTCCGGGGAGCTGTTTTTT
cdr3_aa: CASSQYVSGELFF

j_call: TRBJ1-3
v_call: TRBV4-2
cdr3_length: 19
clone_size: NA
d_call: NA
cdr3_nt: TGTGCCAGCAGCCAACCCCAAAATGGGGGTTTCAGCTCTGGAAACACCATATATTTT
cdr3_aa: CASSQPQNGGFSSGNTIYF

j_call: TRBJ1-4
v_call: TRBV6-6
cdr3_length: 15
clone_size: NA
d_call: NA
cdr3_nt: NA
cdr3_aa: CASSSSARLNEKLFF

j_call: TRBJ2-4
v_call: TRBV19
cdr3_length: 15
clone_size: NA
d_call: NA
cdr3_nt: TGTGCCAGTAGTATAAGATCGAACTCCAAAAACATTCAGTACTTC
cdr3_aa: CASSIRSNSKNIQYF

j_call: TRBJ2-7
v_call: TRBV5-1
cdr3_length: 14
clone_size: few
d_call: NA
cdr3_nt: TGCGCCAGCAGCTTGGATGCAGGGCAGTCCGAGCAGTACTTC
cdr3_aa: CASSLDAGQSEQYF

j_call: TRBJ2-7
v_call: TRBV3-1/TRBV3-2
cdr3_length: 17
clone_size: NA
d_call: TRBD2
cdr3_nt: TGTGCCAGCAGCCAAGATCTCGCTAGCGGGAGGGCCTACGAGCAGTACTTC
cdr3_aa: CASSQDLASGRAYEQYF

j_call: TRBJ1-5
v_call: TRBV18
cdr3_length: 18
clone_size: NA
d_call: NA
cdr3_nt: TGTGCCAGCTCACTCCACCAAGACGCCGGGTATAGCAATCAGCCCCAGCATTTT
cdr3_aa: CASSLHQDAGYSNQPQHF

j_call: TRBJ2-3
v_call: TRBV9
cdr3_length: 14
clone_size: NA
d_call: NA
cdr3_nt: TGTGCCAGCAACCGACTAGTCTCATCAGATACGCAGTATTTT
cdr3_aa: CASNRLVSSDTQYF

j_call: TRBJ2-1
v_call: TRBV5-4
cdr3_length: 16
clone_size: once
d_call: NA
cdr3_nt: TGTGCCAGCAGTTCTTTGGGCACAAGCTCCTACAATGAGCAGTTCTTC
cdr3_aa: CASSSLGTSSYNEQFF

j_call: TRBJ1-1
v_call: TRBV27
cdr3_length: 12
clone_size: NA
d_call: NA
cdr3_nt: TGTGCCAGCAGTCCCTCGACGGGAATAGCTTTCTTT
cdr3_aa: CASSPSTGIAFF

j_call: TRBJ1-6
v_call: TRBV11-3
cdr3_length: 15
clone_size: NA
d_call: NA
cdr3_nt: TGTGCCAGCAGCTTCGAGGGGGGGGTTAATTCACCCCTCCACTTT
cdr3_aa: CASSFEGGVNSPLHF

j_call: TRBJ1-1
v_call: TRBV11-2
cdr3_length: 16
clone_size: NA
d_call: NA
cdr3_nt: TGTGCCAGCAGCCCGCGGCAGGGAACTATGAACACTGAAGCTTTCTTT
cdr3_aa: CASSPRQGTMNTEAFF

j_call: TRBJ2-5
v_call: TRBV11-3
cdr3_length: 13
clone_size: NA
d_call: NA
cdr3_nt: TGTGCCAGCAGCCGCGGGCTGCAAGAGACCCAGTACTTC
cdr3_aa: CASSRGLQETQYF

j_call: TRBJ2-2
v_call: TRBV6-5
cdr3_length: 14
clone_size: NA
d_call: NA
cdr3_nt: TGTGCCAGCAGTTATACAGGAGGTCCCGGGGAGCTGTTTTTT
cdr3_aa: CASSYTGGPGELFF

j_call: TRBJ1-5
v_call: TRBV9
cdr3_length: 15
clone_size: NA
d_call: NA
cdr3_nt: TGTGCCAGCAGCGTAACCGGGGAAGTCAATCAGCCCCAGCATTTT
cdr3_aa: CASSVTGEVNQPQHF

j_call: TRBJ1-1
v_call: TRBV7-2
cdr3_length: 15
clone_size: NA
d_call: NA
cdr3_nt: TGTGCCAGCAGCTTAGTGATGAGACTGAACACTGAAGCTTTCTTT
cdr3_aa: CASSLVMRLNTEAFF

j_call: TRBJ2-2
v_call: TRBV6-6
cdr3_length: 15
clone_size: NA
d_call: TRBD1
cdr3_nt: TGTGCCAGCAGTCCCGGGACAGTGAACACCGGGGAGCTGTTTTTT
cdr3_aa: CASSPGTVNTGELFF

j_call: TRBJ2-5
v_call: TRBV15
cdr3_length: 13
clone_size: once
d_call: NA
cdr3_nt: TGTGCCACCAGCAGACTTCCTTGGGAGACCCAGTACTTC
cdr3_aa: CATSRLPWETQYF

j_call: TRBJ1-4
v_call: TRBV23-1
cdr3_length: 14
clone_size: NA
d_call: NA
cdr3_nt: TGCGCCAGCAGTCAATCGTCGGCGGGTGAAAAACTGTTTTTT
cdr3_aa: CASSQSSAGEKLFF

j_call: TRBJ1-2
v_call: TRBV11-2
cdr3_length: 14
clone_size: NA
d_call: NA
cdr3_nt: TGTGCCAGCAGCTCCCTCGGGGTTAACTATGGCTACACCTTC
cdr3_aa: CASSSLGVNYGYTF

j_call: TRBJ2-5
v_call: TRBV18
cdr3_length: 14
clone_size: NA
d_call: NA
cdr3_nt: TGTGCCAGCTCACCAACAACAAATAGTGTGACCCAGTACTTC
cdr3_aa: CASSPTTNSVTQYF

j_call: TRBJ2-2
v_call: TRBV7-6
cdr3_length: 17
clone_size: NA
d_call: TRBD2
cdr3_nt: TGTGCCAGCAGTCGTCTAGCGGGAGCGAGGAGGGGCGGGGAGCTGTTTTTT
cdr3_aa: CASSRLAGARRGGELFF

j_call: TRBJ2-2
v_call: TRBV18
cdr3_length: 15
clone_size: NA
d_call: NA
cdr3_nt: TGTGCCAGCTCACCACCAGAGGACGTGGCCGGGGAGCTGTTTTTT
cdr3_aa: CASSPPEDVAGELFF